What follows are 30 T cell receptor beta chains derived from one specimen sequenced in a study of blood T cell repertoires in COVID-19. Clones were read by immunoSEQ multiplex PCR, and TCRdb kept only the in-frame ones, dropping some. The sample has roughly 130,000 clones, approximately 86% seen once; the top ten hold 2.3%. The sequenced sample was PBMCs or T cells enriched from blood (not recorded which). The receptors come from a woman aged 50 to 65 who had recovered from COVID-19.

The J gene is TRBJ2-7, the V gene TRBV5-4, with TRBD1 as a possible D gene (5 bases). The CDR3 is 14 residues long. Germline values: CDR1 SGHNT, CDR2 YYREEE (reference sequence). The V and J ends lost 2 bases and 6 bases respectively, with 15 bases between them. The CDR3 DNA sequence: TGTGCCAGCAGCTTAGGTACTGGACATGGCGAGCAGTACTTC. This sequence encodes CASSLGTGHGEQYF.

CDR3 sequence: CASSFPRGGGAETQYF. The CDR3 region has the DNA TGTGCCAGCAGCTTCCCACGGGGGGGCGGGGCGGAGACCCAGTACTTC. This chain joins TRBV7-8 and TRBJ2-5, with 8 bases fitting TRBD2. Germline values: CDR1 SGHVS, CDR2 FQNEAQ. This CDR3 has 16 amino acids. The ends lost 3 bases at V and 5 bases at J; junction bases unmatched: 11. The full variable domain, completed using reference TRBV7-8 and TRBJ2-5, is GAGVSQSPRYKVAKRGQDVALRCDPISGHVSLFWYQQALGQGPEFLTYFQNEAQLDKSGLPSDRFFAERPEGSVSTLKIQRTQQEDSAVYLCASSFPRGGGAETQYFGPGTRLLVL.

The chain couples TRBV15 to TRBJ2-3, with D perhaps TRBD2 (5 bases). This CDR3 contains 14 residues. The V end was cut by 2 bases, the J end by 0 bases, with 6 bases between. In germline, CDR1 is LNHNV, CDR2 YYDKDF (reference sequence). This chain's CDR3 is CATSRPGSTDTQYF. The DNA of the CDR3 is TGTGCCACCAGCAGACCGGGAAGCACAGATACGCAGTATTTT.

In its sample, this clone was seen once. This chain joins TRBV5-1 and TRBJ2-5, with D perhaps TRBD1 (5 bases). The V gene's germline CDR1 is SGHRS and CDR2 YFSETQ. This CDR3 spans 15 amino acids. Deletions cut 0 bases from V and 0 bases from J, with 9 bases between. This CDR3 reads CASSLGVGDQETQYF. For the CDR3, the DNA is TGCGCCAGCAGCTTGGGGGTAGGGGACCAAGAGACCCAGTACTTC.

The V call is TRBV7-9, the J call TRBJ1-1; TRBD1 aligns across 10 bases. V shed 5 bases, J shed 10 bases, and the junction held 19 bases outside the gene matches. Germline CDR1 SEHNR, CDR2 FQNEAQ (reference sequence). The CDR3 totals 17 residues. CDR3 in amino acids: CASSDQDRGTILVGAFF. DNA of the CDR3: TGTGCCAGCAGCGATCAGGACAGGGGGACGATTTTGGTAGGAGCTTTCTTT.

The gene calls are TRBV7-2 and TRBJ2-4, with D unclear. The germline gives CDR1 SGHTA, CDR2 FQGNSA. The CDR3 is 17 amino acids. V shed 7 bases and J shed 0 bases, with 19 bases lying between them. CDR3 nucleotides: TGTGCCAGCAACCACCCCCCGCGTTTATTAGCCAAAAACATTCAGTACTTC. It translates to CASNHPPRLLAKNIQYF.

The chain carries TRBV7-9 and TRBJ1-2, with 8 bases fitting TRBD1. Germline V gene lookup returns CDR1 SEHNR and CDR2 FQNEAQ (reference sequence). The CDR3 extends over 13 amino acids. J gave up 5 bases and V 4 bases, and 3 bases lay outside the gene matches. CDR3 region: CASSYGQGYGYTF. The CDR3 nucleotides read TGTGCCAGCAGCTATGGACAGGGTTATGGCTACACCTTC.

In DNA, the CDR3 is TGTGCCTACCGGGACACAGGGGCCGGGGAGCTGTTTTTT. This encodes CAYRDTGAGELFF. This sequence joins TRBV30 and TRBJ2-2, with 7 positions matching TRBD1. The length of the CDR3 is 13 residues. V trimming: 7 bases; J trimming: 6 bases; junction bases outside the gene matches: 8. Germline-derived CDR1 and CDR2 are GTSNPN and SVGIG (reference sequence).

This clone was detected only a few times. The rearrangement links TRBV10-3 to TRBJ2-2, with TRBD1 matching over 11 bases. CDR3 length equals 14 residues. Germline V gene sequence: CDR1 ENHRY, CDR2 SYGVKD. Unmatched junction bases numbered 2, after V lost 6 bases and J lost 5 bases. CDR3 nucleotides: TGTGCCATCAGGGGACAGGGGGTGACCGGGGAGCTGTTTTTT. It encodes CAIRGQGVTGELFF.

The rearrangement links TRBV5-4 to TRBJ1-2, with 9 positions matching TRBD1. The V and J ends lost 3 bases and 8 bases, in that order; junction bases with no gene match: 2. The CDR3 extends over 12 amino acids. Germline V gene lookup returns CDR1 SGHNT and CDR2 YYREEE (reference sequence). The DNA for the CDR3 is TGTGCCAGCAGCTCCGGGACAGGGGGCTACACCTTC. Its translation: CASSSGTGGYTF.

J is TRBJ2-3 and V is TRBV24-1; 7 nucleotides match TRBD2. With 3 bases clipped from V and 5 bases from J, the junction kept 7 bases outside the gene matches. CDR3 length equals 15 residues. Germline V CDR1 and CDR2: KGHDR, SFDVKD. CDR3 amino acids: CATSDVGLGEDTQYF. CDR3 in DNA: TGTGCCACCAGTGATGTAGGACTAGGAGAAGATACGCAGTATTTT.

In DNA form, the CDR3 reads TGTGCCAGCAGCCCGCGAGGGACACGGGCTTACGAGCAGTACTTC. Its translation is CASSPRGTRAYEQYF. The genes are TRBV11-3 and TRBJ2-7; D may be TRBD1 (6 bases). The V end was cut by 5 bases, the J end by 4 bases, with 18 bases between. The germline V gene has CDR1 SGHNT and CDR2 YENEEA. The CDR3 has 15 residues.

The gene calls are TRBV3-1 (or the pseudogene TRBV3-2) and TRBJ2-1, with D uncertain. The germline gives CDR1 LGHDT, CDR2 YNNKEL (reference sequence). Trimming removed 1 base from V and 6 bases from J, with 10 bases in between. CDR3 size: 14 residues. The CDR3 DNA reads TGTGCCAGCAGCCAAGTGTCAGATTTCAATGAGCAGTTCTTC. Its protein is CASSQVSDFNEQFF.

This sequence joins TRBV5-1 and TRBJ2-7; the D gene is possibly TRBD1 (6 bases). Trimming removed 1 base from V and 2 bases from J, with 13 bases in between. This CDR3 region has 15 residues. The germline V gene has CDR1 SGHRS and CDR2 YFSETQ. This CDR3 is CASSLFTGKTYEQYF. DNA of the CDR3: TGCGCCAGCAGCTTGTTCACAGGGAAAACCTACGAGCAGTACTTC.

The chain couples TRBV6-6 to TRBJ2-6; 10 nucleotides align to TRBD1. V shed 5 bases, J shed 1 base, and the junction held 11 bases outside the gene matches. The CDR3 is 19 residues long. CDR1 is MNHNY and CDR2 is SVGAGI in the germline V gene (reference sequence). CDR3 region: CASSLRTGGLGSGANVLTF. In nucleotides, the CDR3 is TGTGCCAGCAGTCTAAGGACAGGGGGTTTAGGGTCTGGGGCCAACGTCCTGACTTTC.

This clone was seen more than once but under ten times. The J gene is TRBJ2-7, the V gene TRBV7-2; D perhaps matches TRBD1 (6 bases). The CDR3 is made up of 15 amino acids. CDR1 and CDR2 from the germline V gene are SGHTA and FQGNSA. Trimming removed 5 bases from V and 2 bases from J, with 16 bases in between. CDR3 coding DNA: TGTGCCAGCAGCCTCCGCCAGGGGACCACCTACGAGCAGTACTTC. Its translation is CASSLRQGTTYEQYF. The whole variable domain, remainder taken from reference TRBV7-2 and TRBJ2-7, is GAGVSQSPSNKVTEKGKDVELRCDPISGHTALYWYRQSLGQGLEFLIYFQGNSAPDKSGLPSDRFSAERTGGSVSTLTIQRTQQEDSAVYLCASSLRQGTTYEQYFGPGTRLTVT.

This clone was recorded only once. The chain combines TRBV12-5 with TRBJ1-2; 8 positions match TRBD1. This CDR3 comprises 15 residues. Germline V lookup: CDR1 LGHNT, CDR2 FRNRAP. The J segment lost 3 bases and the V segment lost 6 bases, leaving 9 bases of the junction unmatched. The CDR3 nucleotides read TGTGCTAGTGGACTGACAGGGGCGAGGGACTATGGCTACACCTTC. It is translated as CASGLTGARDYGYTF.

Notes on this clone: Additional DNA sequences in this sample encode the identical CDR3. The chain combines TRBV5-4 with TRBJ1-2, with 9 bases that match TRBD1. This CDR3 contains 13 residues. V gave up 4 bases and J gave up 8 bases; unmatched junction bases: 6. Germline V CDR1 and CDR2: SGHNT, YYREEE (reference sequence). The chain's CDR3 is CASSTDRGHGYTF. The CDR3 region has the DNA TGTGCCAGCAGCACGGACAGGGGACACGGCTACACCTTC.

V is TRBV7-9 and J is TRBJ1-4; D call uncertain. Germline V lookup: CDR1 SEHNR, CDR2 FQNEAQ (reference sequence). The CDR3 loop spans 15 amino acids. V lost 3 bases and J lost 0, with 8 bases in between. For the CDR3, the DNA is TGTGCCAGCAGCTTCCATTCATCAACTAATGAAAAACTGTTTTTT. Residues: CASSFHSSTNEKLFF.

The rearrangement uses TRBV6-1 and TRBJ1-1; no clear D gene. The CDR3 has 13 residues. V lost 3 bases and J lost 1, with 6 bases in between. CDR1 and CDR2 from the germline V gene are MNHNS and SASEGT. The CDR3 spells CASSDIANTEAFF. The CDR3 region has the DNA TGTGCCAGCAGTGACATAGCGAACACTGAAGCTTTCTTT.

The chain's CDR3 is CASRTTGVNTGELFF. The CDR3, as DNA: TGTGCCAGCAGAACGACAGGGGTGAACACCGGGGAGCTGTTTTTT. V gene TRBV11-2 combines with J gene TRBJ2-2; 8 bases fit TRBD1. CDR3 length: 15 amino acids. Looked up from germline, CDR1 is SGHAT and CDR2 is FQNNGV. V trimming: 6 bases; J trimming: 1 base; junction bases outside the gene matches: 4.

The V and J genes are TRBV19 and TRBJ2-7, with 7 bases that match TRBD1. CDR1 is LNHDA and CDR2 is SQIVND in the germline V gene (reference sequence). The V segment lost 7 bases and the J segment 3 bases; nucleotides outside the gene matches: 18. This CDR3 is 17 amino acids long. CDR3 nucleotide sequence: TGTGCCAGTAACCCGACAGGGCAGGTTAATTCTAACTACGAGCAGTACTTC. Translated: CASNPTGQVNSNYEQYF.

This chain's CDR3 is CASSPRQDTEKLFF. Here the CDR3 DNA reads TGTGCCAGCTCACCCAGACAGGACACGGAAAAACTGTTTTTT. V gene TRBV18 combines with J gene TRBJ1-4, with a possible D match to TRBD1 (6 bases). From germline, CDR1 is KGHSH and CDR2 LQKENI. This CDR3 is 14 amino acids long. V dropped 3 bases and J dropped 8 bases, with 13 bases sitting between them.

This chain links TRBV30 with TRBJ1-6, with 8 bases that match TRBD1. Looked up from germline, CDR1 is GTSNPN and CDR2 is SVGIG (reference sequence). This CDR3 spans 14 amino acids. After removal of 2 bases from V and 8 bases from J, the junction contained 5 bases not matched to a gene. The CDR3 coding sequence is TGTGCCTGGAGTCCAGGACAGGGCGATTCACCCCTCCACTTT. Translated, it gives CAWSPGQGDSPLHF.

The chain couples TRBV19 to TRBJ2-2; D is possibly TRBD1 (6 bases). This CDR3 is built from 17 residues. The V end lost 5 bases, the J end lost 1 base, and 17 bases lay between the germline ends. The V gene's germline CDR1 is LNHDA and CDR2 SQIVND (reference sequence). The CDR3 loop is CASSSLRTGKNTGELFF. The CDR3 DNA sequence: TGTGCCAGTAGTTCCCTAAGAACAGGGAAGAACACCGGGGAGCTGTTTTTT.

J is TRBJ1-5 and V is TRBV9; D perhaps matches TRBD1 (6 bases). Germline V gene lookup returns CDR1 SGDLS and CDR2 YYNGEE. V dropped 2 bases and J dropped 5 bases, with 8 bases sitting between them. CDR3 length: 13 amino acids. The CDR3 is CASSVGTYQPQHF. Here the CDR3 DNA reads TGTGCCAGCAGCGTGGGGACATATCAGCCCCAGCATTTT.

The chain employs TRBV6-2 or TRBV6-3 and TRBJ1-5, with D tentatively TRBD1 (5 bases). The CDR3 is made up of 16 amino acids. Trimming pared 2 bases from V and 2 bases from J, leaving 13 bases between. Germline V gives CDR1 MNHEY, CDR2 SVGEGT. CDR3 region: CASSYPRVMGNQPQHF. The CDR3 DNA follows: TGTGCCAGCAGTTACCCCAGGGTCATGGGCAATCAGCCCCAGCATTTT.

A single count supports this clone. The chain combines TRBV6-5 with TRBJ1-4; maybe TRBD1 (6 bases). V was trimmed by 3 bases and J by 8 bases, leaving 16 bases between them. This CDR3 contains 15 residues. CDR1 is MNHEY, CDR2 SVGAGI, per germline. CDR3 coding DNA: TGTGCCAGCAGTTATTCATCCGGGACACCGGAAAAACTGTTTTTT. It codes for CASSYSSGTPEKLFF.

The CDR3 DNA follows: TGTGCCAGCAGCTTAATTAGTAACACCGGGGAGCTGTTTTTT. It specifies CASSLISNTGELFF. V and J are TRBV11-3 and TRBJ2-2; no firm D call. With 2 bases removed from V and 2 bases from J, the gap between germline ends came to 6 bases. The CDR3 has 14 amino acids. Germline CDR1 is SGHNT and CDR2 is YENEEA.

This clone was seen just once. The V call is TRBV7-9, the J call TRBJ2-7; unclear D gene. The V gene's germline CDR1 is SEHNR and CDR2 FQNEAQ (reference sequence). The CDR3 covers 12 residues. Trimming took 6 bases from V and 3 from J, leaving 9 bases between them. The CDR3 spells CASSFRDYEQYF. CDR3 coding DNA: TGTGCCAGCAGTTTCCGAGACTACGAGCAGTACTTC.